This T cell receptor (beta chain) comes out of a study of T cell repertoires in cytomegalovirus infection. Across the whole study: Public signatures in TCR beta pointed to CMV infection and matching HLA type.

CDR3 length equals 14 residues. Per germline, CDR1 SNHLY and CDR2 FYNNEI. V gave up 7 bases and J gave up 4 bases; unmatched junction bases: 5. TCRdb processed the reads anew with MiXCR; each CDR3 protein has one entry. This sample has fewer than 250,000 distinct CDR3 sequences, with 9% to 15% found just once. Turning to this clonotype: Its antigen is unidentified.

The study's findings and limits: Accumulated public TCR beta family frequency recognized individuals carrying CMV together with the relevant HLA. Clonotype analysis showed dominance of the ex vivo response by HLA-C-restricted CMV-specific TCR beta clonotypes.

The V gene is TRBV2, the J gene TRBJ2-2; 8 positions agree with TRBD2. The TCR was taken from a human donor in good health (CMV status not recorded). Some clones in this sample may be carry-over from other donors' samples. Input material: PBMCs. Here the CDR3 reads CASKRGGTTGELFF. CDR3 DNA sequence: TGTGCCAGCAAACGGGGGGGGACCACCGGGGAGCTGTTTTTT.